The sequence of this TCR beta chain was determined in a study of T cell changes during pregnancy in multiple sclerosis. Profiling relied on immunoSEQ multiplex PCR, and the TCRdb table lists in-frame clones only, not all of them. The sample lists over 40,000 clones, nearly 95% occurring once. The trim removed 2 bases at V and 10 bases at J, leaving 9 bases unmatched. The CDR3 is 15 amino acids. CDR1 is SGHTA and CDR2 is FQGTGA in the germline V gene. This clone was picked up one time. Sequencing used CD4+ T cells from peripheral blood mononuclear cells, obtained in the second trimester of pregnancy. The TCR was taken from a female donor with multiple sclerosis, enrolled in a pregnancy study. The rearrangement links TRBV7-3 to TRBJ2-1; the match to TRBD2 covers 9 bases. The CDR3 coding sequence is TGTGCCAGCAGCTTATCGGGACTAGCCTTACAGGAGCAGTTCTTC. Translation gives CASSLSGLALQEQFF.